This T cell receptor (beta chain) was retrieved from a study of vaccination effects on CD4 cells after COVID-19. Clones were read by immunoSEQ multiplex PCR, and TCRdb kept only the in-frame ones, dropping some. The sample holds about 16,000 clones, about 75% seen once. Ahead of sequencing, the ViraFEST assay grew antigen-specific CD4+ T cells using viral peptide pools. Following 10 days of culture, CD4+ T cells were isolated. Participants each got two BNT162b2 or mRNA-1273 vaccine doses. Supplemented with approximately 10 IU/ml IL-2 and approximately 10 ug/ml peptides, a few million PBMC per well were kept in culture. Study-level results: Clones induced by infection and by vaccine showed marked clonal contraction late after vaccination. Only a few convalescent patients and no early post-infection timepoints featured in the study.

The CDR3 is 13 amino acids. Between the trimmed V and J ends, which lost 5 bases and 1 base, there was a span of 8 bases. With respect to this clone: Its antigen is not identified.

The V call is TRBV12-3 or TRBV12-4, the J call TRBJ1-2; maybe TRBD1 (6 bases). This specimen consisted of CD4+ T cells from PBMCs cultured with HCoV-NL63 spike peptides, obtained after COVID-19 vaccination. The sequence was obtained from a human donor who received a COVID-19 vaccine. The CDR3 nucleotides are TGTGCCAGCAGTCCAGGGGTTAACTATGGCTACACCTTC. Translation: CASSPGVNYGYTF.